The rows below give T cell receptor beta chains drawn from one sample of a study of blood T cell repertoires in COVID-19. Some clones are missing from TCRdb's copy, which holds only in-frame ones; the method was immunoSEQ multiplex PCR. The profile shows about 220,000 clones, 65% to 85% of them singletons. The sample comprised peripheral blood. The source of these receptors is a human donor in a cohort sampled during active COVID-19. Each CDR3 is given with its conserved first and last residue. Fields, in order: J gene, V gene, D gene, clone size, CDR3 protein, CDR3 DNA. D genes are given only for firm matches. Clone size is given for some rows only: seen once, a few or many times, or a class if the clone is expanded.

TRBJ2-5 TRBV28 - - CASRETGRETQYF TGTGCCAGCAGAGAGACAGGGAGGGAGACCCAGTACTTC
TRBJ2-2 TRBV4-1 - - CASSQNERSFTGELFF TGCGCCAGCAGCCAAAACGAGCGGTCCTTCACCGGGGAGCTGTTTTTT
TRBJ2-1 TRBV28 TRBD2 few CASSSSGKGDEQFF TGTGCCAGCAGTTCTAGCGGGAAGGGGGATGAGCAGTTCTTC
TRBJ1-4 TRBV5-5 - few CASSPVSEGNEKLFF TGTGCCAGCAGCCCTGTAAGTGAGGGTAATGAAAAACTGTTTTTT
TRBJ2-5 TRBV11-1 - - CASSLQSGLPAETQYF TGTGCCAGCAGCCTCCAGTCAGGGCTACCCGCAGAGACCCAGTACTTC
TRBJ2-5 TRBV5-1 - - CASSVRTAETQYF TGCGCCAGCAGCGTTCGGACAGCGGAGACCCAGTACTTC
TRBJ1-2 TRBV7-9 - - CASSLGGDYGYTF TGTGCCAGCAGCTTAGGAGGAGACTATGGCTACACCTTC
TRBJ1-2 TRBV7-9 - few CASSDPVGAHNYGYTF TGTGCCAGCAGCGACCCCGTGGGGGCCCATAACTATGGCTACACCTTC
TRBJ2-5 TRBV7-8 - - CASSLVRSVGLAQETQYF TGTGCCAGCAGCTTAGTCCGTAGTGTGGGACTGGCACAAGAGACCCAGTACTTC
TRBJ2-5 TRBV9 - - CASSVETSMEETQYF TGTGCCAGCAGCGTAGAGACAAGCATGGAAGAGACCCAGTACTTC
TRBJ1-4 TRBV4-3 - - CASSQDLGEGNEKLFF TGCGCCAGCAGCCAAGATTTAGGGGAGGGTAATGAAAAACTGTTTTTT
TRBJ2-7 TRBV11-2 TRBD1 - CASTLTGVAYEQYF TGTGCCAGCACCTTGACAGGGGTTGCCTACGAGCAGTACTTC
TRBJ1-1 TRBV4-3 - - CASSQEGGGSPKAFF TGCGCCAGCAGCCAAGAAGGGGGGGGGTCCCCGAAAGCTTTCTTT
TRBJ2-5 TRBV5-6 - - CASSIWGGTQETQYF TGTGCCAGCAGCATCTGGGGCGGGACTCAGGAGACCCAGTACTTC
TRBJ2-7 TRBV27 - few CASSFRGSAYEQYF TGTGCCAGCAGTTTTAGAGGGAGCGCCTACGAGCAGTACTTC
TRBJ1-6 TRBV19 - - CASSISRDYNSPLHF TGTGCCAGTAGTATTTCCCGAGACTATAATTCACCCCTCCACTTT
TRBJ2-3 TRBV5-1 - - CASRLTVGAITDTQYF TGCGCCAGCAGACTTACCGTGGGAGCTATCACAGATACGCAGTATTTT
TRBJ1-5 TRBV5-5 - few CASSTITSGNQPQHF TGTGCCAGCAGCACTATCACGTCGGGCAATCAGCCCCAGCATTTT
TRBJ2-7 TRBV6-1 - - CASSEVGGTAYEQYF TGTGCCAGCAGTGAAGTTGGAGGGACAGCTTACGAGCAGTACTTC
TRBJ1-3 TRBV19 - - CASSIARVSGNTIYF TGTGCCAGTAGTATCGCCAGGGTCTCTGGAAACACCATATATTTT
TRBJ2-7 TRBV3-1/TRBV3-2 - - CASSQGVNEQYF TGTGCCAGCAGCCAAGGTGTCAACGAGCAGTACTTC
TRBJ1-1 TRBV5-1 TRBD1 once CASSVQGASTEAFF TGCGCCAGCAGCGTTCAGGGGGCTAGCACTGAAGCTTTCTTT
TRBJ1-4 TRBV14 - - CASSQETALNEKLFF TGTGCCAGCAGCCAAGAAACAGCACTTAATGAAAAACTGTTTTTT
TRBJ1-5 TRBV6-2/TRBV6-3 - - CASSYSTDSNQPQHF TGTGCCAGCAGTTACTCGACAGATAGCAATCAGCCCCAGCATTTT
TRBJ2-2 TRBV12-3/TRBV12-4 - - CASSLQGSGELFF TGTGCCAGCAGTTTACAGGGTTCCGGGGAGCTGTTTTTT
TRBJ1-3 TRBV4-2 - few CASSQGASGNTIYF TGTGCCAGCAGCCAAGGGGCCTCTGGAAACACCATATATTTT
TRBJ2-5 TRBV2 TRBD1 once CASREGQGEWETQYF TGTGCCAGCAGGGAGGGACAGGGGGAATGGGAGACCCAGTACTTC
TRBJ2-5 TRBV6-1 - - CASSDGPRATQYF TGTGCCAGCAGTGACGGGCCGAGGGCGACCCAGTACTTC
TRBJ2-1 TRBV29-1 TRBD1 - CSVGLTGSLNNEQFF TGCAGCGTAGGCCTGACAGGGTCGTTGAACAATGAGCAGTTCTTC
TRBJ2-3 TRBV3-1/TRBV3-2 - - CASSPGHEADTQYF TGTGCCAGCAGCCCTGGACATGAGGCAGATACGCAGTATTTT
TRBJ2-2 TRBV24-1 - - CATEGEANTGELFF TGTGCCACCGAGGGGGAAGCGAACACCGGGGAGCTGTTTTTT
TRBJ2-1 TRBV27 TRBD2 - CASSPSLAETTIEQFF TGTGCCAGCAGTCCCTCCCTAGCGGAAACTACAATTGAGCAGTTCTTC
TRBJ1-5 TRBV6-5 - - CASSRGHSSGQPQHF TGTGCCAGCAGCCGAGGGCACTCCTCGGGGCAGCCCCAGCATTTT
TRBJ1-5 TRBV15 - - CATSSGRTDDQPQHF TGTGCCACCAGCAGCGGCAGGACTGACGATCAGCCCCAGCATTTT
TRBJ1-2 TRBV4-2 - - CASSPSQYTINYGYTF TGTGCCAGCAGTCCCTCCCAGTACACCATAAACTATGGCTACACCTTC
TRBJ1-1 TRBV4-2 TRBD1 - CASSRSTGAASSEAFF TGTGCCAGCAGCCGGTCGACAGGGGCAGCAAGCTCTGAAGCTTTCTTT
TRBJ2-2 TRBV2 - many CASSWYPGDANTGELFF TGTGCCAGCAGCTGGTACCCAGGGGACGCTAACACCGGGGAGCTGTTTTTT
TRBJ1-5 TRBV6-1 - - CASSDVGVPQHF TGTGCCAGCAGTGACGTCGGAGTGCCCCAGCATTTT
TRBJ2-7 TRBV28 TRBD2 - CASTLAGSSYEQYF TGTGCCAGCACCTTAGCGGGCTCCTCCTACGAGCAGTACTTC
TRBJ2-6 TRBV28 - few CASRPGSGANVLTF TGTGCCAGCCGGCCGGGCTCTGGGGCCAACGTCCTGACTTTC
TRBJ1-3 TRBV7-2 - - CASRQDGPSGNTIYF TGTGCCAGCAGACAGGACGGGCCCTCTGGAAACACCATATATTTT
TRBJ2-3 TRBV7-2 TRBD2 - CASSRTSDPTDTQYF TGTGCCAGCAGTCGAACTAGCGACCCGACAGATACGCAGTATTTT
TRBJ2-5 TRBV30 TRBD1 - CAWSPPRTGGIAETQYF TGTGCCTGGAGTCCTCCTCGGACAGGGGGGATAGCAGAGACCCAGTACTTC
TRBJ2-2 TRBV5-4 TRBD2 - CASSFGTSGRVDGGELFF TGTGCCAGCAGCTTCGGGACTAGCGGGAGAGTGGATGGGGGGGAGCTGTTTTTT
TRBJ1-2 TRBV6-5 - - CASSYSRAIDGYTF TGTGCCAGCAGTTACTCGAGGGCAATTGATGGCTACACCTTC
TRBJ2-3 TRBV5-6 - - CASTVRAAGDTQYF TGTGCCAGCACCGTTAGGGCCGCGGGAGATACGCAGTATTTT
TRBJ2-7 TRBV28 TRBD1 - CASSTTGESYEQYF TGTGCCAGCAGCACGACAGGGGAAAGCTACGAGCAGTACTTC
TRBJ2-5 TRBV6-5 TRBD1 - CASSYSVTGIGETQYF TGTGCCAGCAGTTACTCGGTGACAGGGATAGGAGAGACCCAGTACTTC